These 21 T cell receptor beta chains originate from one sample sequenced in a study of siplizumab effects on memory and regulatory T cells. Profiled with immunoSEQ multiplex PCR; TCRdb holds only in-frame clones, not every one. The sample has about 100,000 clones, about 93% seen once. Source material: Tregs sorted from blood. Every receptor here comes from a human donor in good health.

The genes are TRBV6-5 and TRBJ2-1; 7 bases align to TRBD2. The CDR3 consists of 16 residues. The trim removed 0 bases at V and 3 bases at J, leaving 5 bases unmatched. CDR1 is MNHEY and CDR2 is SVGAGI in the germline V gene. CDR3 region: CASSYSRGSVYNEQFF. The CDR3 DNA follows: TGTGCCAGCAGTTACTCGCGCGGGAGTGTCTACAATGAGCAGTTCTTC.

The J gene is TRBJ1-1, the V gene TRBV10-2; D ambiguous. The germline V gene encodes CDR1 WSHSY and CDR2 SAAADI. This CDR3 is built from 12 residues. The V gene lost 7 bases and the J gene lost 0 bases, with 6 bases spanning the gap. The CDR3 sequence is CASKYMNTEAFF. The CDR3 DNA reads TGCGCCAGCAAATACATGAACACTGAAGCTTTCTTT.

This clone appeared once. This chain connects TRBV7-2 to TRBJ1-3; unclear D gene. Germline CDR1 is SGHTA and CDR2 is FQGNSA. This CDR3 contains 15 residues. V gave up 3 bases and J gave up 2 bases, with 11 bases separating them. This CDR3 reads CASSFGGNPGNTIYF. In DNA, the CDR3 is TGTGCCAGCAGCTTTGGAGGGAACCCTGGAAACACCATATATTTT.

This clone was seen just once. The chain has TRBV5-1 and TRBJ1-5, with D possibly TRBD1 on 5 matching bases. The CDR3 contains 15 residues. Germline V gene lookup returns CDR1 SGHRS and CDR2 YFSETQ. The germline V and J ends were trimmed by 0 bases and 3 bases, with 10 bases remaining between them. The CDR3 sequence: CASSLAGADNQPQHF. For the CDR3, the DNA is TGCGCCAGCAGCTTGGCCGGGGCAGACAATCAGCCCCAGCATTTT.

This clone occurred a few times. The chain couples TRBV7-9 to TRBJ1-1, with D possibly TRBD1 on 5 matching bases. The CDR3 sequence is 15 residues long. The germline CDR1 and CDR2 sequences are SEHNR and FQNEAQ (reference sequence). Trimming left V 5 bases short and J 1 base short, with 14 bases between. The DNA of the CDR3 is TGTGCCAGCAGCCCCCATCGGGGCCCGAACACTGAAGCTTTCTTT. Encoded protein: CASSPHRGPNTEAFF.

V usage is TRBV28 and J usage is TRBJ1-3; no clear D gene. Germline values: CDR1 MDHEN, CDR2 SYDVKM. V shed 2 bases and J shed 0 bases, with 11 bases lying between them. The length of the CDR3 is 16 residues. The CDR3 bases are TGTGCCAGCAGTTTAGTGGGTGGGATCTCTGGAAACACCATATATTTT. As protein: CASSLVGGISGNTIYF.

This clone appeared once. J is TRBJ1-5 and V is TRBV2; no clear D. This CDR3 has 13 residues. Germline CDR1 reads SNHLY; CDR2 reads FYNNEI. V shed 8 bases and J shed 0 bases, with 8 bases lying between them. CDR3 in amino acids: CASRRDSNQPQHF. DNA of the CDR3: TGTGCCAGCCGCCGAGATAGCAATCAGCCCCAGCATTTT.

V usage is TRBV19 and J usage is TRBJ2-2; possible D gene TRBD2, 6 bases. Trimming removed 5 bases at V and 4 bases at J, with 14 bases between. The CDR3 is 15 amino acids. CDR1 and CDR2 (germline): LNHDA, SQIVND (reference sequence). The CDR3 sequence is CASSRRGAGTGELFF. The CDR3 DNA reads as TGTGCCAGTAGTCGGAGGGGAGCGGGCACCGGGGAGCTGTTTTTT.

The rearrangement joins TRBV10-1 to TRBJ1-3; no firm D call. Trimming removed 2 bases from V and 2 bases from J, with 7 bases in between. This CDR3 region has 14 residues. The germline CDR1 and CDR2 sequences are WNHNN and SYGVQD (reference sequence). The CDR3 DNA is TGCGCCAGCAGTGAGCGGGGTCCTGGAAACACCATATATTTT. This sequence encodes CASSERGPGNTIYF.

The chain couples TRBV10-2 to TRBJ2-3, with D possibly matching TRBD2 (5 bases). V gave up 0 bases and J gave up 9 bases, with 13 bases separating them. CDR1 and CDR2 from the germline V gene are WSHSY and SAAADI. There are 14 residues in the CDR3. The CDR3, as DNA: TGCGCCAGCAGTGAGTCGCCCGGAGGTGGCACGCAGTATTTT. Residues: CASSESPGGGTQYF.

The chain is built from TRBV5-1 and TRBJ2-7; the match to TRBD1 covers 8 bases. The trim removed 4 bases at V and 6 bases at J, leaving 6 bases unmatched. From germline, CDR1 is SGHRS and CDR2 YFSETQ. The CDR3 runs 13 residues. This CDR3 reads CASSTGQGGEQYF. The CDR3 DNA reads TGCGCCAGCAGCACAGGACAGGGCGGCGAGCAGTACTTC.

The chain joins TRBV9 to TRBJ1-2, with TRBD1 as a possible D gene (5 bases). Trimming removed 1 base from V and 9 bases from J, with 19 bases in between. CDR3 length: 15 amino acids. Germline V CDR1 and CDR2: SGDLS, YYNGEE. This CDR3 is CASSVTGTDPWSYTF. The CDR3 nucleotides are TGTGCCAGCAGCGTAACCGGGACCGATCCTTGGAGCTACACCTTC. The entire variable domain, with the rest obtained from reference TRBV9 and TRBJ1-2, is as follows: DSGVTQTPKHLITATGQRVTLRCSPRSGDLSVYWYQQSLDQGLQFLIQYYNGEERAKGNILERFSAQQFPDLHSELNLSSLELGDSALYFCASSVTGTDPWSYTFGSGTRLTVV.

This clone was recorded once. V and J are TRBV2 and TRBJ2-2, with 8 bases lining up with TRBD1. Trimming removed 7 bases from V and 4 bases from J; junction bases left unmatched: 8. Per germline, CDR1 SNHLY and CDR2 FYNNEI. There are 15 residues in the CDR3. This chain's CDR3 is CASKSEQGGTGELFF. The CDR3 DNA reads as TGTGCCAGCAAGTCGGAACAGGGGGGCACCGGGGAGCTGTTTTTT.

The chain joins TRBV6-4 to TRBJ2-1, with 10 bases fitting TRBD2. Germline CDR1 is MRHNA and CDR2 is SNTAGT. The ends lost 3 bases at V and 4 bases at J; junction bases unmatched: 0. This CDR3 is 14 amino acids long. The CDR3 DNA follows: TGTGCCAGCAGTGAACTAGCGGGATACAATGAGCAGTTCTTC. Residues: CASSELAGYNEQFF.

The chain has TRBV27 and TRBJ2-3; perhaps D is TRBD1 or TRBD2 (5 bases each). The germline CDR1 and CDR2 sequences are MNHEY and SMNVEV (reference sequence). V was trimmed by 5 bases and J by 4 bases, leaving 16 bases between them. The CDR3 contains 15 residues. As DNA, the CDR3 is TGTGCCAGCAGTCCGGAACTAGGGGCCCCAGATACGCAGTATTTT. Protein: CASSPELGAPDTQYF.

The chain is built from TRBV30 and TRBJ1-5, with D maybe TRBD1 (6 bases). Trimming removed 4 bases from V and 1 base from J, with 8 bases in between. Germline V gene lookup returns CDR1 GTSNPN and CDR2 SVGIG (reference sequence). The CDR3 covers 13 residues. As DNA, the CDR3 is TGTGCCTGGACCGGACAGAGCAATCAGCCCCAGCATTTT. Translation gives CAWTGQSNQPQHF.

In this sample, this clone turned up a few times. J is TRBJ2-3 and V is TRBV5-4; tentatively, D is TRBD2 (6 bases). The CDR3 totals 13 residues. Germline V gene sequence: CDR1 SGHNT, CDR2 YYREEE (reference sequence). V was cut by 7 bases and J by 1 base, with 10 bases left in between. Here the CDR3 reads CASGDFGTDTQYF. The DNA of the CDR3 is TGTGCCAGCGGGGACTTTGGCACAGATACGCAGTATTTT.

This clone was seen a single time. V and J are TRBV9 and TRBJ2-2; D is possibly TRBD2 (5 bases). Trimming stripped 3 bases from V and 2 bases from J, with 14 bases between. Germline V CDR1 and CDR2: SGDLS, YYNGEE. The CDR3 consists of 16 residues. CDR3 region: CASSDTERINTGELFF. CDR3 DNA sequence: TGTGCCAGCAGCGATACGGAGCGGATAAACACCGGGGAGCTGTTTTTT. Full variable domain (missing parts from reference TRBV9 and TRBJ2-2): DSGVTQTPKHLITATGQRVTLRCSPRSGDLSVYWYQQSLDQGLQFLIQYYNGEERAKGNILERFSAQQFPDLHSELNLSSLELGDSALYFCASSDTERINTGELFFGEGSRLTVL.

The gene calls are TRBV19 and TRBJ2-5; D is unresolved. The germline CDR1 and CDR2 sequences are LNHDA and SQIVND (reference sequence). Deletions cut 6 bases from V and 5 bases from J, with 19 bases between. The CDR3 length is 15 residues. In DNA, the CDR3 is TGTGCCAGTAGCGGCGCGGAAAAATTTGGCGAGACCCAGTACTTC. This encodes CASSGAEKFGETQYF.

The genes are TRBV5-4 and TRBJ2-1; TRBD1 matches at 7 bases. CDR1 SGHNT and CDR2 YYREEE come from the germline V gene (reference sequence). Trimming took 4 bases from V and 2 from J; bases not matched to a gene: 6. The CDR3 covers 15 residues. CDR3 region: CASSHTGTAYNEQFF. The CDR3 nucleotides are TGTGCCAGCAGCCACACTGGGACAGCCTACAATGAGCAGTTCTTC.

V gene TRBV7-9 combines with J gene TRBJ2-1; a possible D gene is TRBD2 (6 bases). The CDR3 length is 12 residues. The germline V gene encodes CDR1 SEHNR and CDR2 FQNEAQ (reference sequence). Between the trimmed V and J ends, which lost 5 bases and 15 bases, there was a span of 17 bases. CDR3 DNA: TGTGCCAGCAGCCTTCCAGTCCGGGGGAGGTTCTTC. Translation: CASSLPVRGRFF.